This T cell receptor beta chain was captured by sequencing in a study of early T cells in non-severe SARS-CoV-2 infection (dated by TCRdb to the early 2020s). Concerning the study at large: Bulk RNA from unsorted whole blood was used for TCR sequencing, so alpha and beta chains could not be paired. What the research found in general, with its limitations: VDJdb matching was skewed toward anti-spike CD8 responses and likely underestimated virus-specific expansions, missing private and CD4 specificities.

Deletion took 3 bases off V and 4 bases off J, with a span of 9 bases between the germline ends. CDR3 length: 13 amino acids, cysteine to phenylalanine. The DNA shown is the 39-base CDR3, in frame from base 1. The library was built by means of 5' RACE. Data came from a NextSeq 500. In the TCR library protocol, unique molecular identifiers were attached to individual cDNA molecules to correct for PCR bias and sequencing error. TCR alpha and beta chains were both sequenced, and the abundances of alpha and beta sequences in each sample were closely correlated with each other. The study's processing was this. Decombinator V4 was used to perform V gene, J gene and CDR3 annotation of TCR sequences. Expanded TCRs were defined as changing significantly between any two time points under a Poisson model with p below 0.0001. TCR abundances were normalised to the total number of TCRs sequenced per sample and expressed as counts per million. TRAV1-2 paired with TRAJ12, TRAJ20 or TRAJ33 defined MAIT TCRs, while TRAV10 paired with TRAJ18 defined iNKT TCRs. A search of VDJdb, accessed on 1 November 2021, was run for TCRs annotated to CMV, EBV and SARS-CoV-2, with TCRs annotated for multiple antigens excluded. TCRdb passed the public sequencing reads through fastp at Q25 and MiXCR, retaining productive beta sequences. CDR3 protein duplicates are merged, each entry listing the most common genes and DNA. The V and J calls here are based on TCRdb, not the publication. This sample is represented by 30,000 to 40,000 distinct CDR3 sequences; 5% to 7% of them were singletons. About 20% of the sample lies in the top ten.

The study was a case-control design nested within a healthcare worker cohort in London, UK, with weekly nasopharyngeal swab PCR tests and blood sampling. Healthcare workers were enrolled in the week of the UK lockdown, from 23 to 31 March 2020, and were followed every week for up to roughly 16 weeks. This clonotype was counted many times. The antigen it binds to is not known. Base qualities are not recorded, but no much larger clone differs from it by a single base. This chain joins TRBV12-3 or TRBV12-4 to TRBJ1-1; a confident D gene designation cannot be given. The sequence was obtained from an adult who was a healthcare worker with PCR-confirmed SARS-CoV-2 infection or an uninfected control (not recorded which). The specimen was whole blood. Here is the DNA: TGTGCCAGCAGTTTTAACGGGATCACTGAAGCTTTCTTT. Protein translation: CASSFNGITEAFF.